The clone carrying this T cell receptor (beta chain) was seen only a few times. Its antigen is not known. CDR3 length: 15 residues. V dropped 0 bases and J dropped 9 bases, with 12 bases sitting between them. Germline V lookup: CDR1 LGHNA, CDR2 YSLEER. Primers for the PCR totalled 60 Vbeta and 13 Jbeta. The table came from immunoSEQ multiplex PCR; TCRdb's copy has only in-frame clones and leaves some out. The table records 120,000 or so clones, about a sixth of them present only once. The source of the sample is a study of cytomegalovirus exposure and HLA in healthy donors. General study points: Later analysis suggested most CMV-associated TCR beta chains were HLA-restricted. Productive status was seen about 90% or about 30% of the time for most TCR beta V segments in an earlier analysis.

This clonotype was obtained from a female donor in good health and CMV-seropositive. The chain links TRBV4-3 to TRBJ1-6; D gene uncertain. The sequencing sample was made of PBMCs. CDR3 in amino acids: CASSQERPGLSPLHF. The CDR3 DNA is TGCGCCAGCAGCCAAGAGCGGCCGGGTCTTTCACCCCTCCACTTT.